Detailed here is one T cell receptor (beta chain). Its antigen is unidentified. Germline V lookup: CDR1 SNHLY, CDR2 FYNNEI. V dropped 7 bases and J dropped 2; count of bases not matched to a gene: 10. The CDR3 runs to 16 residues. These data belong to a study of cytomegalovirus exposure and HLA in healthy donors. Study-wide points: In a later analysis, V- and J-gene trimming of beta chains associated with a DCLRE1C missense variant, replicated independently. Across all donors, roughly uniform sequencing depth was an assumption of the presence/absence analyses.

The PCR contained 60 Vbeta and 13 Jbeta primers. Sequencing was performed with immunoSEQ multiplex PCR; in TCRdb, only in-frame clones are kept and a portion is missing. The table shows around 300,000 clones, with 65% to 85% occurring only once. This chain links TRBV2 with TRBJ1-2, with 10 bases fitting TRBD1. Source material: PBMCs. The receptor was derived from a female donor in good health and CMV-seronegative. The DNA for the CDR3 is TGTGCCAGCATCGGGGGCAAGGGACAGGGGAACTATGGCTACACCTTC. Amino acid sequence: CASIGGKGQGNYGYTF.